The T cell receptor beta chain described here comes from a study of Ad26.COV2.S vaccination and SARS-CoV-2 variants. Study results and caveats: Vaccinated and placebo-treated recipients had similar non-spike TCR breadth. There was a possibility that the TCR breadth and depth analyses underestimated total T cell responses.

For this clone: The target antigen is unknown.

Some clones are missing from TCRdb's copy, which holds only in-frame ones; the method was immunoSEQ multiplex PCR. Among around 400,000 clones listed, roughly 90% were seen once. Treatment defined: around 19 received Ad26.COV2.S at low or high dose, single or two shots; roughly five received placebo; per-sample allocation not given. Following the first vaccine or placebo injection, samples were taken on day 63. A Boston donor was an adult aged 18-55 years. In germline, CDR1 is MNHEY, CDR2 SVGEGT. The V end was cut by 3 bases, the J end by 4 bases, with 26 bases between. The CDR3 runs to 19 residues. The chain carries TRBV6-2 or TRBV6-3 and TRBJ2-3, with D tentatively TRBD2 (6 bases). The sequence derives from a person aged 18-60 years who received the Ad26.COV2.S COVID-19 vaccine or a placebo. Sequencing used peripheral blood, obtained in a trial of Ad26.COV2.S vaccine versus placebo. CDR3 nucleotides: TGTGCCAGCAGTTATTCCCCGGGACTCCCCGGGGCTCGACCAGATACGCAGTATTTT. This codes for CASSYSPGLPGARPDTQYF.